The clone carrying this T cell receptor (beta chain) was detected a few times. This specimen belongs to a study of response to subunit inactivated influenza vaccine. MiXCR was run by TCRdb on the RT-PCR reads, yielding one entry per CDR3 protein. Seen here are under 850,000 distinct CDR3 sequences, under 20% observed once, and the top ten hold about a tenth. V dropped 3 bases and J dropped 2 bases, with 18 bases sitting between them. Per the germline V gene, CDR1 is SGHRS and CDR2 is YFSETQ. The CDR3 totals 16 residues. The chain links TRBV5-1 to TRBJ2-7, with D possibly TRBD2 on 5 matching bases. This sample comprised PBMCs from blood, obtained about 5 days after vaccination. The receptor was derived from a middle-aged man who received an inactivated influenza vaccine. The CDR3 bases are TGCGCCAGCAGCTCGCCATCCGGGATCTACACCTACGAGCAGTACTTC. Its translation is CASSSPSGIYTYEQYF.